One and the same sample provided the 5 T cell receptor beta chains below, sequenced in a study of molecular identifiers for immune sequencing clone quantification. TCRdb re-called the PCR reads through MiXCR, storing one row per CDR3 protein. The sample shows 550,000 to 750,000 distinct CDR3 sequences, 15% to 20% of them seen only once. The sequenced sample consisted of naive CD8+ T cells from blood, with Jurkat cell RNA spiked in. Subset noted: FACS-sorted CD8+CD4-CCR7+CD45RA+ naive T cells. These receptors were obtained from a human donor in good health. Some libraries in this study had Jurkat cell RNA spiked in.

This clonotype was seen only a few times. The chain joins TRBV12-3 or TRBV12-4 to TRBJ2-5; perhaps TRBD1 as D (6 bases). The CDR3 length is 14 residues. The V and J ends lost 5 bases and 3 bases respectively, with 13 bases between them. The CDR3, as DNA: TGTGCCAGCAGTATTCAGGGGCTAGAAGAGACCCAGTACTTC. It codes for CASSIQGLEETQYF.

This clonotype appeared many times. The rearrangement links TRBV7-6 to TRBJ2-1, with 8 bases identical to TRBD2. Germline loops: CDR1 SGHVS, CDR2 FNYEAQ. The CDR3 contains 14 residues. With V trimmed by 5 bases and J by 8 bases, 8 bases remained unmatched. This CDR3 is CASSISGVFDEQFF. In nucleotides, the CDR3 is TGTGCCAGCAGCATTAGCGGGGTATTCGATGAGCAGTTCTTC.

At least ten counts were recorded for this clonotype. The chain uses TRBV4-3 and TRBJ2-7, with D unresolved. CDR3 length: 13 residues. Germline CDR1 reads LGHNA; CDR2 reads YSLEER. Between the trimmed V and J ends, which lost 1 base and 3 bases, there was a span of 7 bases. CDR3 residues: CASSQGLHYEQYF. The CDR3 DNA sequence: TGCGCCAGCAGCCAAGGACTGCACTACGAGCAGTACTTC.

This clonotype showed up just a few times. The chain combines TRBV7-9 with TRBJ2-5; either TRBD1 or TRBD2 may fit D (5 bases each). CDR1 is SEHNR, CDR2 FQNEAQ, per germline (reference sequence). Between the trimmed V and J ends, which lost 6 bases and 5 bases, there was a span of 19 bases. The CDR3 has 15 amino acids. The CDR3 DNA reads TGTGCCAGCAGTCCGAGCCGAGGGGTGGAGGAGACCCAGTACTTC. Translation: CASSPSRGVEETQYF.

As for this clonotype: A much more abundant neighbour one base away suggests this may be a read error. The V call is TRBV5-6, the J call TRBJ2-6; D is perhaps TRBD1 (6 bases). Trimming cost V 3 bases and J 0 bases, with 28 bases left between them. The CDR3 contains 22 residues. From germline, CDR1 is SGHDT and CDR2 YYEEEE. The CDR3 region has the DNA TGTGCCAGCAGCTCCAAAGTGGACAGAAGCTTAGTGTCCCTCTCTGGGGCCAACGTCCTGACTTTC. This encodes CASSSKVDRSLVSLSGANVLTF.